The TCR beta chain under discussion was sequenced for a study of OX40 agonist ivuxolimab in advanced cancers. Study overall: Patients with prior anti-PD-1, anti-PD-L1 or anti-CTLA-4 therapy were eligible; 40% to 45% had some.

The germline V and J ends were trimmed by 6 bases and 4 bases, with 15 bases remaining between them. The germline V gene has CDR1 MNHEY and CDR2 SVGAGI. The CDR3 contains 15 residues. The study's findings and limits: Low normalized T-cell clonal expansion also characterized some of the nonresponders. There was clonal expansion of CD4+ and CD8+ blood T cells by week 6 at 0.1 to 3.0 mg/kg.

Blood draws occurred at baseline, cycle 4 day 1, and cycle 7 day 1. Generated by immunoSEQ multiplex PCR, the TCRdb table keeps only in-frame clones and is missing some. This table holds tens of thousands of clones, roughly 90% found once. About this clone: The antigen is unknown.

The rearrangement joins TRBV6-5 to TRBJ1-4; D possibly corresponds to TRBD1 (5 bases). Here the sequenced sample was CD4+ or CD8+ T cells sorted from blood, taken in a trial of the OX40 agonist ivuxolimab. This receptor was obtained from an adult with an advanced solid tumor such as melanoma, head and neck, liver or kidney cancer. In DNA, the CDR3 is TGTGCCAGCAGGGACGGGGGGTCTGGTAATGAAAAACTGTTTTTT. It is translated as CASRDGGSGNEKLFF.